The 7 T cell receptor beta chains below come from one sample, sequenced in a study of beta chain features in type 1 diabetes. The authors reverse transcribed all of the isolated RNA, so sequencing captured expressed TCRB transcripts. Method: immunoSEQ multiplex PCR; TCRdb's copy keeps in-frame clones and lacks some. This sample yields fewer than 650,000 clones, of which roughly 16% are seen a single time; about 0.086% belongs to the top ten. Sequences were obtained from naive CD4+ T cells from blood. The receptors originated from a man aged 18 to 29 in good health.

The chain employs TRBV19 and TRBJ2-7; 8 bases fit TRBD1. J lost 9 bases, V lost 6 bases, and 7 bases had no gene match. CDR3 length: 12 residues. Per germline, CDR1 LNHDA and CDR2 SQIVND (reference sequence). CDR3 in DNA: TGTGCCAGTAGCCCCGGACAGGGCGGGCAGTACTTC. Its translation is CASSPGQGGQYF.

The chain links TRBV2 to TRBJ1-1; no firm D call. Germline assignment: CDR1 SNHLY and CDR2 FYNNEI. Trimming took 6 bases from V and 0 from J, leaving 11 bases between them. The CDR3 has 14 amino acids. The DNA of the CDR3 is TGTGCCAGCAGATCCCCAGCCATGAACACTGAAGCTTTCTTT. Its protein product is CASRSPAMNTEAFF.

Only a few counts were recorded for this clone. V usage is TRBV29-1 and J usage is TRBJ2-3; D may correspond to TRBD1 or TRBD2 (5 bases each). The CDR3 extends over 15 amino acids. Trimming shortened V by 7 bases and J by 0 bases, and 17 bases separated the two germline ends. CDR1 is SQVTM, CDR2 ANQGSEA, per germline. The CDR3 sequence is CSGRDGDGSTDTQYF. As DNA, the CDR3 is TGCAGCGGAAGGGACGGGGACGGGAGCACAGATACGCAGTATTTT.

With respect to this clone: The same CDR3 arises from other DNA sequences in this sample as well. The J gene is TRBJ1-1, the V gene TRBV5-6, with D unresolved. V lost 0 bases, J lost 1 base, and 7 bases lay in between. There are 14 residues in the CDR3. The germline V gene has CDR1 SGHDT and CDR2 YYEEEE. CDR3: CASSLGLKNTEAFF. In DNA, the CDR3 is TGTGCCAGCAGCTTGGGGCTGAAGAACACTGAAGCTTTCTTT.

The chain combines TRBV5-4 with TRBJ2-1, with TRBD1 identical over 10 bases. The CDR3 totals 16 residues. V lost 6 bases, J lost 10 bases, and 16 bases stayed unmatched. CDR1 and CDR2 (germline): SGHNT, YYREEE (reference sequence). The CDR3 here is CASMEGTGQGRKEQFF. In DNA, the CDR3 is TGTGCCAGCATGGAAGGAACGGGACAGGGGAGGAAGGAGCAGTTCTTC.

V and J are TRBV29-1 and TRBJ1-5; D ambiguous. The CDR3 has 14 amino acids. Germline V gives CDR1 SQVTM, CDR2 ANQGSEA. Trimming removed 4 bases from V and 4 bases from J, with 14 bases in between. The CDR3 is CSVAVELGNQPQHF. The CDR3 DNA is TGCAGCGTTGCAGTGGAGTTAGGTAATCAGCCCCAGCATTTT.

This clone turned up a few times. The chain is built from TRBV7-9 and TRBJ2-7; 10 bases agree with TRBD2. Germline CDR1 and CDR2: SEHNR and FQNEAQ (reference sequence). The CDR3 is made up of 17 amino acids. V trimming: 5 bases; J trimming: 2 bases; junction bases outside the gene matches: 12. CDR3 protein: CASSGTPGTSVAYEQYF. In nucleotides, the CDR3 is TGTGCCAGCAGCGGAACACCTGGGACTAGCGTAGCCTACGAGCAGTACTTC. The variable domain in full, completed from reference TRBV7-9 and TRBJ2-7, reads DTGVSQNPRHKITKRGQNVTFRCDPISEHNRLYWYRQTLGQGPEFLTYFQNEAQLEKSRLLSDRFSAERPKGSFSTLEIQRTEQGDSAMYLCASSGTPGTSVAYEQYFGPGTRLTVT.